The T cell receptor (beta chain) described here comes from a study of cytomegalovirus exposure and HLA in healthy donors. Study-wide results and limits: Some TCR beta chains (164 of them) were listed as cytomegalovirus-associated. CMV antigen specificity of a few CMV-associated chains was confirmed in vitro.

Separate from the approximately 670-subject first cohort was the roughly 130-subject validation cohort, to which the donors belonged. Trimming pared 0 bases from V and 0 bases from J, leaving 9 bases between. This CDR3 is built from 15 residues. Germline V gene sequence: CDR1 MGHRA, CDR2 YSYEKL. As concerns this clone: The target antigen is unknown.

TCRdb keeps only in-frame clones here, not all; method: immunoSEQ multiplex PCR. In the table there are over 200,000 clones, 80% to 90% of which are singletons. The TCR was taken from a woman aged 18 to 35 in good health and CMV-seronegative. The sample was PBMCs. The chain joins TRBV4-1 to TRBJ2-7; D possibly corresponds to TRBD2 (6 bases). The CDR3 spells CASSQDPGLSYEQYF. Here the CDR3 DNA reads TGCGCCAGCAGCCAAGATCCGGGACTCTCCTACGAGCAGTACTTC.